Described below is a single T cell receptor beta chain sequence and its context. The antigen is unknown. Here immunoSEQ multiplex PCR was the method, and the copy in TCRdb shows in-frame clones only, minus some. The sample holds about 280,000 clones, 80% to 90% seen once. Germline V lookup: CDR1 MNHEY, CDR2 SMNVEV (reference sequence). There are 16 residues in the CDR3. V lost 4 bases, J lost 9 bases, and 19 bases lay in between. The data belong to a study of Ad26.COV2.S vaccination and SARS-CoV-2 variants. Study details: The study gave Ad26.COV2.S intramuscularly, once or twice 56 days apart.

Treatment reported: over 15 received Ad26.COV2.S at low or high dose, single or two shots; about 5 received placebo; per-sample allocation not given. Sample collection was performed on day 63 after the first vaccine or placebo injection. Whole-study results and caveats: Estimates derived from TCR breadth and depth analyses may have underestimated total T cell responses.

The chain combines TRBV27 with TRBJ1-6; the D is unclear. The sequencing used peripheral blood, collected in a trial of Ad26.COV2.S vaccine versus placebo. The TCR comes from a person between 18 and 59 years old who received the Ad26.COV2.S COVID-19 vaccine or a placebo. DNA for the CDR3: TGTGCCAGCAGTTATCTACCGGGAGAAGCGAGTTCACCCCTCCACTTT. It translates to CASSYLPGEASSPLHF.